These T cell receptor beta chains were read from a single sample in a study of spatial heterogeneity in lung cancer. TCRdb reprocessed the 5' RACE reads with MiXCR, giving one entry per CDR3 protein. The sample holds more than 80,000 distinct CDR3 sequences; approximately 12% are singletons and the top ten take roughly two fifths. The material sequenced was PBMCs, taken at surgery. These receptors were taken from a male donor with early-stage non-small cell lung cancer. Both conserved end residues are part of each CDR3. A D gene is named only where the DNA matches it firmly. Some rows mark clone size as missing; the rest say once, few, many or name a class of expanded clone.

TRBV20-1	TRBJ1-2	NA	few	TGCAGTGCTCCCGTGGGGACATCCTATGGCTACACCTTC	CSAPVGTSYGYTF
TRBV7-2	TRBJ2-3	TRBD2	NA	TGTGCCAGCAGCCCGACTAGCGGAACGAACACAGATACGCAGTATTTT	CASSPTSGTNTDTQYF
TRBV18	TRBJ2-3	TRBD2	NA	TGTGCCAGCTCACCCACGGGTACTAGCGGCACAGATACGCAGTATTTT	CASSPTGTSGTDTQYF
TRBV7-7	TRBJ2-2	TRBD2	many	TGTGCTAGCAGCGCCTTAGCGGGGGCTGGCACCGGGGAGCTGTTTTTT	CASSALAGAGTGELFF
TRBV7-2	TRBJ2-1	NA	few	TGTGCCAGCAGCTTAGCCAGTAGCAGGTACAATGAGCAGTTCTTC	CASSLASSRYNEQFF
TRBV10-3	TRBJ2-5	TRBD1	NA	TGTGCCATCAGATCCGGGACAGGGGAACAAGAGACCCAGTACTTC	CAIRSGTGEQETQYF
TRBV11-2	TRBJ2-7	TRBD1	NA	TGTGCCAGCACCTTCGAGGGGACAGGAGCCTACGAGCAGTACTTC	CASTFEGTGAYEQYF
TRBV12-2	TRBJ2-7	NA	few	TGTGCAAGTCGCTTAGCTACTTCCGGGACTAGCGGGGTAACCTACGAGCAGTACTTC	CASRLATSGTSGVTYEQYF
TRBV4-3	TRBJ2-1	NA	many	TGCGCCAGCAGTCAAACCGTATACAATGAGCAGTTCTTC	CASSQTVYNEQFF
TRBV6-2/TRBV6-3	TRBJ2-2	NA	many	TGTGCCAGCATACAGGGACTTCCCACCGGGGAGCTGTTTTTT	CASIQGLPTGELFF
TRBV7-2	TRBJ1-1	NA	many	TGTGCCAGCAGTTTACTTTTCACTGAAGCTTTCTTT	CASSLLFTEAFF
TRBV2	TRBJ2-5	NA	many	TGTGCCAGCAGTGAAGAAGAGACCCAGTACTTC	CASSEEETQYF
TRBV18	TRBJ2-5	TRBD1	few	TGTGCCAGCTCACCAAGACAGGGCGAAGAGACCCAGTACTTC	CASSPRQGEETQYF
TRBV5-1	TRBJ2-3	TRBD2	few	TGCGCCAGCAGCTCCGGGACTAGCGGGGGAGGCGGCACAGATACGCAGTATTTT	CASSSGTSGGGGTDTQYF
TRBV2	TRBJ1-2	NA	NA	TGTGCCAGCAGTGAATTTCTCTATGGCTACACCTTC	CASSEFLYGYTF
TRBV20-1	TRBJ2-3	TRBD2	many	TGCAGTGCTAGGGGACCGGGACTAGGGGCAACTACGCAGTATTTT	CSARGPGLGATTQYF
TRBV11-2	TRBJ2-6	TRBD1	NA	TGTGCCAGCAGCTCCCTACAGGGGGCTGGGGCCAACGTCCTGACTTTC	CASSSLQGAGANVLTF
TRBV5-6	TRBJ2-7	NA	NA	TGTGCCAGCAGCGGATTGGGATGGGCTAGCGTGTACGAGCAGTACTTC	CASSGLGWASVYEQYF
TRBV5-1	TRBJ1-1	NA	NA	TGCACCAGCAGCTTGGTGGGAGTGAACACTGAAGCTTTCTTT	CTSSLVGVNTEAFF
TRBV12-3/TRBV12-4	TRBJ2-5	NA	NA	TGTGCCAGCGGGATACTAGCTCGGGGGTTGAAAGAGACCCAGTACTTC	CASGILARGLKETQYF
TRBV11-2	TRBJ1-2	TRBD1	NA	TGTGCCAGCAGCGTCCGGACAGGGTTAGCTAACTATGGCTACACCTTC	CASSVRTGLANYGYTF
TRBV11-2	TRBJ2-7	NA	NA	TGTGCCAGCAGCTCATCGCCTTCCTACGAGCAGTACTTC	CASSSSPSYEQYF
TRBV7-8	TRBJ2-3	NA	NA	TGTGCCAGCAGTTTGACAGAGCTCACAGATACGCAGTATTTT	CASSLTELTDTQYF
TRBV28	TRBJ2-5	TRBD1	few	TGTGCCAGCAGTTTAGACAGGGGAAGAGAGACCCAGTACTTC	CASSLDRGRETQYF
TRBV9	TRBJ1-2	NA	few	TGTGCCAGCAGCGCAGAGGCCAGATCACCCGCGACTTACGGCTACACCTTC	CASSAEARSPATYGYTF